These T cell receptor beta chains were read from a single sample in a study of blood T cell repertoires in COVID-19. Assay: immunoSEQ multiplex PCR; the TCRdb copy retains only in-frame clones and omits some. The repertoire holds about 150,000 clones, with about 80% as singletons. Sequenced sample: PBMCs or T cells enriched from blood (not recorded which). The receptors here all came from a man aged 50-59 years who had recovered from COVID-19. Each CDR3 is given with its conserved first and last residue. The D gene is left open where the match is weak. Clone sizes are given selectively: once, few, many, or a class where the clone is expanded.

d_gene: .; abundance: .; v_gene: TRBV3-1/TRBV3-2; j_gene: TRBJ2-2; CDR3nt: TGTGCCAGCAAGAGGGAAGGGACCGGGGAGCTGTTTTTT; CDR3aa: CASKREGTGELFF
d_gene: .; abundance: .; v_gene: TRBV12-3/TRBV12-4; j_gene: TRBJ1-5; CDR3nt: TGTGCCAGCAACCCAGGGGACAATCAGCCCCAGCATTTT; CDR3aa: CASNPGDNQPQHF
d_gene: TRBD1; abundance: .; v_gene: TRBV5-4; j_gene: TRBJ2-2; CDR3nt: TGTGCCAGCAGCCGGGACAGGGGGCGCACCGGGGAGCTGTTTTTT; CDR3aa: CASSRDRGRTGELFF
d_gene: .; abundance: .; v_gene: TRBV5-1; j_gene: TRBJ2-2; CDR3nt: TGCGCCAGCAGCTTGGATCAGGGGCTTAACACCGGGGAGCTGTTTTTT; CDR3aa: CASSLDQGLNTGELFF
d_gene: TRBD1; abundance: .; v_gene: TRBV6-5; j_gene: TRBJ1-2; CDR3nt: TGTGCCAGCAGTTACTCCAGGGGGCAGGGGTATGGCTACACCTTC; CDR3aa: CASSYSRGQGYGYTF
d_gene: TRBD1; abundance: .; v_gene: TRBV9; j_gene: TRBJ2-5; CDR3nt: TGTGCCAGCAGTAAGAGACAGGGGGCTAACCAAGAGACCCAGTACTTC; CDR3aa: CASSKRQGANQETQYF
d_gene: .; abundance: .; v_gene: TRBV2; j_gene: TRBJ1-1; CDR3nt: TGTGCCAGCGTCGGGAAGCGGGGCACTGAAGCTTTCTTT; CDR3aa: CASVGKRGTEAFF
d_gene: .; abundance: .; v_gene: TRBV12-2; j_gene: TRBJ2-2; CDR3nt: TGTGCAAGTCGCTTACCCGGGTTGTCCGGGGAGCTGTTTTTT; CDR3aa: CASRLPGLSGELFF
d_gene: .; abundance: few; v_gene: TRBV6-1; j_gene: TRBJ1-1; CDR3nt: TGTGCCAGCAGTGAACTGGGGCTGAACACTGAAGCTTTCTTT; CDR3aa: CASSELGLNTEAFF
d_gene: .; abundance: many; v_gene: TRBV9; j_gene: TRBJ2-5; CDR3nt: TGTGCCAGCAGCGAGGGCGGGGTCCAAGAGACCCAGTACTTC; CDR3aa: CASSEGGVQETQYF
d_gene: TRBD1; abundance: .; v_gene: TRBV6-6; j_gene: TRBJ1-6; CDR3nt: TGTGCCAGCAGTTACGGACAGGGTTTGGCACCCCTCCACTTT; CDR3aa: CASSYGQGLAPLHF
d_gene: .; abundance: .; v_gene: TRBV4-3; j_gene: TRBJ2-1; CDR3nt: TGCGCCAGCAGCCAAGGGCCGACTACCATGAATGAGCAGTTCTTC; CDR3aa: CASSQGPTTMNEQFF
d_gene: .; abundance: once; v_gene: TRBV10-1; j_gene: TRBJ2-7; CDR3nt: TGCGCCAAGTCAGGTCTTGCGGGCGGGAAATCCTACGAGCAGTACTTC; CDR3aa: CAKSGLAGGKSYEQYF
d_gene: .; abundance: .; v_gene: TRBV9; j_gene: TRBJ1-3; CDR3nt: TGTGCCAGCAGCGTAGCCCCCAGTACTGGAAACACCATATATTTT; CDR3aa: CASSVAPSTGNTIYF
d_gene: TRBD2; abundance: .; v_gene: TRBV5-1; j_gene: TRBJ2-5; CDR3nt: TGCGCCAGCAGGAGGACTAGCGGGCAAGAGACCCAGTACTTC; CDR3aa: CASRRTSGQETQYF
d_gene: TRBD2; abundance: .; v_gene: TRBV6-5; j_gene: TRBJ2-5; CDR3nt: TGTGCCAGCATATCAGGGCGGGGGGGCGGAGAGACCCAGTACTTC; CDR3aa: CASISGRGGGETQYF
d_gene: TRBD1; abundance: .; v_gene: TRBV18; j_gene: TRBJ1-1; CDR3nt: TGTGCCAGCTCACCGGGCACAGGGGATCGGGAAGCTTTCTTT; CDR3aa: CASSPGTGDREAFF
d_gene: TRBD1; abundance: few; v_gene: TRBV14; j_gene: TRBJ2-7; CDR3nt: TGTGCCAGCAGCCCCCGGGACAGATACTACGAGCAGTACTTC; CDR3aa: CASSPRDRYYEQYF
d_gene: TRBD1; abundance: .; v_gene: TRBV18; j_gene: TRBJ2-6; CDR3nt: TGTGCCAGCTCACCGGTCCAGGGGGCGTATGGGGCCAACGTCCTGACTTTC; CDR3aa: CASSPVQGAYGANVLTF
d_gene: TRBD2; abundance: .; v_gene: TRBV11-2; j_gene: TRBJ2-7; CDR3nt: TGTGCCAGCAGCTCTGCTCGGGGGGGGTACGAGCAGTACTTC; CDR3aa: CASSSARGGYEQYF
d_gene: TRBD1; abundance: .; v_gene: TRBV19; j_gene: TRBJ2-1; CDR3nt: TGTGCCAGGCGGCGACAGGGGCCCCATGAGCAGTTCTTC; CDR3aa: CARRRQGPHEQFF
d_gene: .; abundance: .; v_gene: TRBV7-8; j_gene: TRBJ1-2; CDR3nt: TGTGCCAGCAGCTTGCAGGGGTCTAACTATGGCTACACCTTC; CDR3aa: CASSLQGSNYGYTF
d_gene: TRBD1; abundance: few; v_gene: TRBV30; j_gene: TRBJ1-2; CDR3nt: TGTGCCTGGACCTTTGACAGGGGGATGTATGGCTACACCTTC; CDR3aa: CAWTFDRGMYGYTF
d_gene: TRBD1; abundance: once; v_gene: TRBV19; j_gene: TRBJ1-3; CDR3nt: TGTGCCAGTAATCTTGGACAGGTATTCTCTGGAAACACCATATATTTT; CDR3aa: CASNLGQVFSGNTIYF
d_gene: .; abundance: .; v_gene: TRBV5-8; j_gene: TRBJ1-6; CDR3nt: TGTGCCAGCAGCAGATCCCAGGTGATGGGTTCACCCCTCCACTTT; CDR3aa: CASSRSQVMGSPLHF
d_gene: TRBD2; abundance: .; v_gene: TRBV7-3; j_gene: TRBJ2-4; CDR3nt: TGTGCCAGCAGCTTACCGACTAGCGGCAAAAACATTCAGTACTTC; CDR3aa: CASSLPTSGKNIQYF
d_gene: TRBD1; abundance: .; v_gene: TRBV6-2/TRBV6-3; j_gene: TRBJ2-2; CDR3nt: TGTGCCAGCAGTCCCCGGACAGGCATCGCGAACACCGGGGAGCTGTTTTTT; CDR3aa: CASSPRTGIANTGELFF
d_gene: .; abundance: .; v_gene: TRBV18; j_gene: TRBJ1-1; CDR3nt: TGTGCCAGCTCACCACCCGGGATACCGAACACTGAAGCTTTCTTT; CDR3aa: CASSPPGIPNTEAFF
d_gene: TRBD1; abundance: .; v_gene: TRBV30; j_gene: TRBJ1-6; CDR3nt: TGTGCCTGGAGCCAAGGACAGGCTAATTCCCTCCACTTT; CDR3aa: CAWSQGQANSLHF
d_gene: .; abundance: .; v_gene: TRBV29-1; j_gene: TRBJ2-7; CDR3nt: TGCAGCGTTGATCCTGGGGGCGCAAGCTCCTACGAGCAGTACTTC; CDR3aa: CSVDPGGASSYEQYF
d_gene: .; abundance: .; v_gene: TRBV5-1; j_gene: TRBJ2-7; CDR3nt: TGCGCCAGCAGCTTGAATTCAGGGACCTACGAGCAGTACTTC; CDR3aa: CASSLNSGTYEQYF
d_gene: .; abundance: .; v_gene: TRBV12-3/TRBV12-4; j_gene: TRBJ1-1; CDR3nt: TGTGCCAGCAGTTTAAGGGGTACTGAAGCTTTCTTT; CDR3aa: CASSLRGTEAFF
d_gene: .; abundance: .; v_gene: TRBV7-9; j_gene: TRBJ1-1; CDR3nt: TGTGCCAGCAGCTTAGACTGGGGGCCGGGGGGAGCTTTCTTT; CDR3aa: CASSLDWGPGGAFF
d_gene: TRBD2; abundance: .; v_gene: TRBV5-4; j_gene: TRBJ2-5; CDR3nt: TGTGCCAGCACGGAGGGCGGGGGGCAAGAGACCCAGTACTTC; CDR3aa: CASTEGGGQETQYF
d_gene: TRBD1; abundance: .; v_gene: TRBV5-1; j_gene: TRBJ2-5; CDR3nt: TGCGCCAGCAGCTTGACAGGGGTGGAGACCCAGTACTTC; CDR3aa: CASSLTGVETQYF
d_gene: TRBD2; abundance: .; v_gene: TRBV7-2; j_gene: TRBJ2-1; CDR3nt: TGTGCCAGCAGCCCAGGCAGCGGGGGCCGTTACAATGAGCAGTTCTTC; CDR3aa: CASSPGSGGRYNEQFF
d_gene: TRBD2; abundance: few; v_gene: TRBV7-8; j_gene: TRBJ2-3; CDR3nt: TGTGCCAGCAGCTCTGGACTAGGTTACACAGATACGCAGTATTTT; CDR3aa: CASSSGLGYTDTQYF
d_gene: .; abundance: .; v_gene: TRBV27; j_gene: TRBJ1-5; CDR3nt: TGTGCCAGCAAGAACGGAGTTCAGCCCCAGCATTTT; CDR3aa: CASKNGVQPQHF
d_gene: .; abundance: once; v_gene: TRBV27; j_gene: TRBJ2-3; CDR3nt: TGTGCCAGCAGCGTACCCTTCACTGTCACCGGGAACTACTACATCCCTAGCACAGATACGCAGTATTTT; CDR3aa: CASSVPFTVTGNYYIPSTDTQYF
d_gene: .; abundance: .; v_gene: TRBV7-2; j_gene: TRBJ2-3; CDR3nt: TGTGCCAGCAGCTTAGTCGGAGATACGCAGTATTTT; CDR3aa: CASSLVGDTQYF
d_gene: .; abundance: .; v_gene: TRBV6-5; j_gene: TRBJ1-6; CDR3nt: TGTGCCAGCAGTTACGTTCGGGGAATGGGTTCCCTCCACTTT; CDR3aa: CASSYVRGMGSLHF
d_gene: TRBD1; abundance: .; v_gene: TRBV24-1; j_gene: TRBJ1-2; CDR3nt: TGTGCCACCAGTGATTCGCGACAGGGGAGGGAGGATGGCTACACCTTC; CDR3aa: CATSDSRQGREDGYTF
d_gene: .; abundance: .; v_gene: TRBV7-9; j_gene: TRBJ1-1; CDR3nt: TGTGCCAGCAGCAATCAGGGTATCACTGAAGCTTTCTTT; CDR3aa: CASSNQGITEAFF
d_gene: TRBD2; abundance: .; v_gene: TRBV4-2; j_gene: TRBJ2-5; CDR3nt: TGTGCCAGCAGCGAGGGACTAGCGGGGGGGCAAGAGACCCAGTACTTC; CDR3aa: CASSEGLAGGQETQYF
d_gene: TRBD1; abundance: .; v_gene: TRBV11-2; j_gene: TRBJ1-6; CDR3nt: TGTGCCAGCAGCTTGAAGGGACAGGGGCATTCACCCCTCCACTTT; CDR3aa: CASSLKGQGHSPLHF
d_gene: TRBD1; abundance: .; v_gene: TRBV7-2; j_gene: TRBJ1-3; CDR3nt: TGTGCCAGCAGCCTTAATCCACGACCAGGGGGTGGAAACACCATATATTTT; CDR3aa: CASSLNPRPGGGNTIYF
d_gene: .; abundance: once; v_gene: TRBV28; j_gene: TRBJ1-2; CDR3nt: TGTGCCACCACTATCAATAAGGGGTTCTATGGCTACACCTTC; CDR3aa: CATTINKGFYGYTF
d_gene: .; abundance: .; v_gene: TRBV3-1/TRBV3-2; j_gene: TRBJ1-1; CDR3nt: TGTGCCAGCAGCCAAGGGAGGGTCACTGAAGCTTTCTTT; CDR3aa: CASSQGRVTEAFF
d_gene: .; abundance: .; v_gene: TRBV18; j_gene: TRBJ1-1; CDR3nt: TGTGCCAGCTCACGTTCCAGGGAGGAGGCCACTGAAGCTTTCTTT; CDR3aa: CASSRSREEATEAFF
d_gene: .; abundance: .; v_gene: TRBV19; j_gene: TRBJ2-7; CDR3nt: TGTGCCAGTAGTATTGGAGCGCGCGAGCAGTACTTC; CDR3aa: CASSIGAREQYF